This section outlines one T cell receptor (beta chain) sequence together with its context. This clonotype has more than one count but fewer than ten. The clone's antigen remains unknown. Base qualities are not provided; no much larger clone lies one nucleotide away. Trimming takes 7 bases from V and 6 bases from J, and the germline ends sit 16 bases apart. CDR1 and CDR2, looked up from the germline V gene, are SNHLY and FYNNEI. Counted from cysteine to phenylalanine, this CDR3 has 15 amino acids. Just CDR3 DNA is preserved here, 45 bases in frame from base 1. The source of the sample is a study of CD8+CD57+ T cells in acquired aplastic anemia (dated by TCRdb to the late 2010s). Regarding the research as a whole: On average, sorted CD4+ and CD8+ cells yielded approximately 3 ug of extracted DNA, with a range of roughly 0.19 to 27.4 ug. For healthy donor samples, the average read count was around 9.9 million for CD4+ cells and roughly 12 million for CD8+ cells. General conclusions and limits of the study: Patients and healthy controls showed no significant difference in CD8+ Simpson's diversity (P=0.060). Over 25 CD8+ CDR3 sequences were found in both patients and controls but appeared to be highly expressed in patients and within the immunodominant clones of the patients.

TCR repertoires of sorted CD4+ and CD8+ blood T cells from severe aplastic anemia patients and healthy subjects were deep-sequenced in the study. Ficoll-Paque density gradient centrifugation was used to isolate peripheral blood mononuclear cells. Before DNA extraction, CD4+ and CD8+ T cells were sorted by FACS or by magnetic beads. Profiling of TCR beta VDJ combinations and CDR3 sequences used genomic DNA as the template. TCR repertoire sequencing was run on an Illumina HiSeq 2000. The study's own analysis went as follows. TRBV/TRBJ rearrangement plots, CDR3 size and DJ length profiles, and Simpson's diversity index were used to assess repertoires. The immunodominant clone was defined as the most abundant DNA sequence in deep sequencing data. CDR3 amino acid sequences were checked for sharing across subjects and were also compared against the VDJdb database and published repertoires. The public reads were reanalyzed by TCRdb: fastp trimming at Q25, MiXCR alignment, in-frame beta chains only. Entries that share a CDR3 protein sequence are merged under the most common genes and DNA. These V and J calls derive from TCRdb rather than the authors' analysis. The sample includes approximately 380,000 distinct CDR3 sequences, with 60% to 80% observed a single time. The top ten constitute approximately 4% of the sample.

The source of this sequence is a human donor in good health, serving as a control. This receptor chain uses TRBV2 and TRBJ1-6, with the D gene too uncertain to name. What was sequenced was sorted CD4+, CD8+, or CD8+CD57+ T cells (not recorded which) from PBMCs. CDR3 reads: CASITESSLNSPLHF. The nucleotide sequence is TGTGCCAGCATCACAGAATCGTCCCTTAATTCACCCCTCCACTTT.